These 14 T cell receptor beta chains share one sample of origin, sequenced in a study of early T cells in non-severe SARS-CoV-2 infection. TCRdb analysed the 5' RACE reads with MiXCR anew, one entry per CDR3 protein. The sample lists about 60,000 distinct CDR3 sequences; 8% to 9% were seen once. The sample was whole blood. These receptors all come from an adult who was a healthcare worker with PCR-confirmed SARS-CoV-2 infection or an uninfected control (not recorded which).

Regarding this clonotype: A much larger clone is a single base away; this may be a read error. CDR3 DNA sequence: TGTGCCAGCAATGGAGGGTATAATTCACCCCCCCACTTT. It translates to CASNGGYNSPPHF. The chain couples TRBV27 to TRBJ1-6, with D uncertain. The CDR3 length is 13 residues. Germline CDR1 is MNHEY and CDR2 is SMNVEV (reference sequence).

The rearrangement joins TRBV25-1 to TRBJ1-1; no reliable D call. V lost 6 bases to trimming and J lost 4 bases, with 12 bases between them. The CDR3 extends over 13 amino acids. CDR1 and CDR2 from the germline V gene are MGHDK and SYGVNS. The CDR3 nucleotides read TGTGCCAGCAGCGTACACGAGGTCACTGAAGCTTTCTTT. Protein: CASSVHEVTEAFF.

In its sample, this clonotype was seen many times. This sequence joins TRBV24-1 and TRBJ2-1; D uncertain. V dropped 12 bases and J dropped 5 bases, with 7 bases sitting between them. CDR3 length: 10 residues. Germline V gene lookup returns CDR1 KGHDR and CDR2 SFDVKD. CDR3 sequence (DNA): TGTGCCCATAAAGACAATGAGCAGTTCTTC. This sequence encodes CAHKDNEQFF.

This clonotype was picked up many times. The chain has TRBV12-3 or TRBV12-4 and TRBJ1-2; tentative D call: TRBD1 (5 bases). V lost 0 bases and J lost 7, with 9 bases in between. The CDR3 sequence is 13 residues long. CDR3: CASSLAQVAGYTF. The CDR3 DNA is TGTGCCAGCAGTTTAGCACAGGTCGCTGGCTACACCTTC.

This clonotype was detected only a few times. The chain combines TRBV28 with TRBJ2-7; perhaps TRBD1 as D (6 bases). V was pared by 4 bases and J by 2 bases, with 18 bases between. The CDR3 sequence is 16 residues long. Germline V lookup: CDR1 MDHEN, CDR2 SYDVKM. The CDR3 loop is CASSYGAGDRPYEQYF. For the CDR3, the DNA is TGTGCCAGCAGTTATGGGGCAGGGGATCGTCCCTACGAGCAGTACTTC.

There are many counts of this clonotype. J is TRBJ1-2 and V is TRBV12-3 or TRBV12-4; no clear D. CDR3 size: 12 residues. V was shortened by 1 base and J by 8 bases, with 8 bases between the two germline ends. CDR3 coding DNA: TGTGCCAGCAGTTTAGGGATCTGGGGCTACACCTTC. Translated, it gives CASSLGIWGYTF.

This clonotype was counted only a few times. The chain employs TRBV29-1 and TRBJ2-7; 7 positions agree with TRBD2. The CDR3 contains 14 residues. Trimming at V came to 2 bases and at J to 2 bases, leaving 6 bases not matched to a gene. Germline V lookup: CDR1 SQVTM, CDR2 ANQGSEA. CDR3 nucleotide sequence: TGCAGCGTTGAATGGGACTACCAGCCCTACGAGCAGTACTTC. Its protein is CSVEWDYQPYEQYF.

This clonotype was found many times. This chain links TRBV20-1 with TRBJ2-3; tentative D call: TRBD1 (5 bases). CDR1 and CDR2 (germline): DFQATT, SNEGSKA (reference sequence). This CDR3 comprises 15 residues. V lost 4 bases, J lost 0 bases, and 14 bases lay in between. The CDR3 protein is CSAIEDKTSTDTQYF. The CDR3 DNA is TGCAGTGCTATAGAGGACAAAACTAGCACAGATACGCAGTATTTT.

This clonotype was detected a few times. The chain couples TRBV12-3 or TRBV12-4 to TRBJ2-2, with D perhaps TRBD2 (5 bases). Trimming removed 0 bases at V and 6 bases at J, with 14 bases between. The CDR3 has 16 amino acids. For the CDR3, the DNA is TGTGCCAGCAGTTTAGCGCTAGCTGATAAAGCCGGGGAGCTGTTTTTT. Its protein product is CASSLALADKAGELFF.

The chain carries TRBV20-1 and TRBJ1-1; maybe TRBD1 (5 bases). Per germline, CDR1 DFQATT and CDR2 SNEGSKA (reference sequence). The CDR3 is made up of 14 amino acids. V was trimmed by 5 bases and J by 1 base, leaving 14 bases between them. CDR3 sequence (DNA): TGCAGTGCTCAAGAAGGGACGGGGAACACTGAAGCTTTCTTT. The encoded protein is CSAQEGTGNTEAFF.

At least ten counts were recorded for this clonotype. V and J are TRBV7-2 and TRBJ1-1, with D possibly TRBD1 on 5 matching bases. This CDR3 is built from 11 residues. Germline CDR1 SGHTA, CDR2 FQGNSA. V shed 1 base and J shed 12 bases, with 9 bases lying between them. The CDR3 reads CASSLDWTSFF. CDR3 bases: TGTGCCAGCAGCTTAGACTGGACATCTTTCTTT. The full variable domain, in which reference TRBV7-2 and TRBJ1-1 provide the parts outside the CDR3, is GAGVSQSPSNKVTEKGKDVELRCDPISGHTALYWYRQSLGQGLEFLIYFQGNSAPDKSGLPSDRFSAERTGGSVSTLTIQRTQQEDSAVYLCASSLDWTSFFGQGTRLTVV.

The V gene is TRBV29-1, the J gene TRBJ2-2, with D possibly called TRBD1 or TRBD2 (5 bases each). CDR3 size: 15 residues. Germline lookup yields CDR1 SQVTM and CDR2 ANQGSEA. V dropped 4 bases and J dropped 0 bases, with 12 bases sitting between them. As DNA, the CDR3 is TGCAGCGTTGGGACTGGGGGACCGAACACCGGGGAGCTGTTTTTT. This encodes CSVGTGGPNTGELFF.

The rearrangement uses TRBV11-2 and TRBJ1-1; 8 nucleotides agree with TRBD1. This CDR3 has 14 amino acids. Per germline, CDR1 SGHAT and CDR2 FQNNGV. Trimming took 1 base from V and 6 from J; bases not matched to a gene: 4. CDR3 loop: CASSLAGGISEAFF. The CDR3 DNA reads as TGTGCCAGCAGCTTAGCAGGGGGCATCTCTGAAGCTTTCTTT.

A few counts support this clonotype. The gene calls are TRBV7-2 and TRBJ2-5, with D tentatively TRBD1 (6 bases). V lost 5 bases and J 1 base, leaving 14 bases between the germline ends. Germline V lookup: CDR1 SGHTA, CDR2 FQGNSA. The CDR3 length is 15 residues. In DNA form, the CDR3 reads TGTGCCAGCAGCCGTTCGGTGACAGGCCAAGAGACCCAGTACTTC. Amino acid sequence: CASSRSVTGQETQYF.